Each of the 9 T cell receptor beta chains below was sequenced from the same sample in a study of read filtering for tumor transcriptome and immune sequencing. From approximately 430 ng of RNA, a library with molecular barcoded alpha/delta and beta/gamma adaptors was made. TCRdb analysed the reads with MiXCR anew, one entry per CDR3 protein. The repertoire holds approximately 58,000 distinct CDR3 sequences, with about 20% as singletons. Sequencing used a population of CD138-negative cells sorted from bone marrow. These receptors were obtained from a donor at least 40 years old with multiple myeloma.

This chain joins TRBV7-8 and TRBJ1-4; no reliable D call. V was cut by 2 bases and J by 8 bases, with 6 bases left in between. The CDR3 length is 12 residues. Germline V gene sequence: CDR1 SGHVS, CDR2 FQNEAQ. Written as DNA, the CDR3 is TGTGCCAGCAGCTTACCCAGGGAAAAACTGTTTTTT. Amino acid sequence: CASSLPREKLFF.

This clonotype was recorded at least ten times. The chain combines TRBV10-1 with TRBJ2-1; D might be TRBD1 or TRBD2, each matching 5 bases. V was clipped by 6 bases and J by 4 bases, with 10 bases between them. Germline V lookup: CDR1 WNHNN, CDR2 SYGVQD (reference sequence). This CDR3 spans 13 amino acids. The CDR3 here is CASSPGPYNEQFF. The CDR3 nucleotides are TGCGCCAGCAGCCCGGGACCATACAATGAGCAGTTCTTC.

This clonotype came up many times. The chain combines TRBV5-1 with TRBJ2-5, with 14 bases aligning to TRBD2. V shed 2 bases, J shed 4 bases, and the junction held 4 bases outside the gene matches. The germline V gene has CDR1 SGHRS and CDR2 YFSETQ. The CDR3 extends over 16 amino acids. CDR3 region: CASSLGLAGGRETQYF. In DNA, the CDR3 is TGCGCCAGCAGCTTAGGACTAGCGGGGGGACGAGAGACCCAGTACTTC.

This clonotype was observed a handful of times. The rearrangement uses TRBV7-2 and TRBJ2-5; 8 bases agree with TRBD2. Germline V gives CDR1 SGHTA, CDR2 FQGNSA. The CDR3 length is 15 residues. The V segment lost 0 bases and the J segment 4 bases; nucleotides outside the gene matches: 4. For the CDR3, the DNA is TGTGCCAGCAGCTTAGCAGCGGGAGCGGGAGAGACCCAGTACTTC. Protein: CASSLAAGAGETQYF.

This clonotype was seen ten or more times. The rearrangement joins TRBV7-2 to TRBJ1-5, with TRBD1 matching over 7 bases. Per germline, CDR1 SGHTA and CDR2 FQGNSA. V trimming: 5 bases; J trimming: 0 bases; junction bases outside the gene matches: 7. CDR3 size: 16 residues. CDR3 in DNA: TGTGCCAGCAGCAGAGGACAGGCGAATAGCAATCAGCCCCAGCATTTT. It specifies CASSRGQANSNQPQHF.

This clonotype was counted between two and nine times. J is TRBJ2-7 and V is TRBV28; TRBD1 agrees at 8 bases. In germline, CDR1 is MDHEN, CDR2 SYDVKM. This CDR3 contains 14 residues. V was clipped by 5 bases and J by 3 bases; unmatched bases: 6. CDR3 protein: CASSRFGQGYEQYF. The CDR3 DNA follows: TGTGCCAGCAGTCGTTTCGGACAGGGCTACGAGCAGTACTTC.

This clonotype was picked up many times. CDR3 sequence (DNA): TGTGCTAGTGCCAACACACTACCTGGCACAGATACGCAGTATTTT. Protein product: CASANTLPGTDTQYF. This chain uses TRBV12-5 with TRBJ2-3, with no clear D. The length of the CDR3 is 15 residues. Trimming shortened V by 7 bases and J by 1 base, and 15 bases separated the two germline ends. Germline V CDR1 and CDR2: LGHNT, FRNRAP.

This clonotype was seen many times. For the CDR3, the DNA is TGTGCCAGCAGCCTCATCTTAGGCTACGAGCAGTACTTC. It encodes CASSLILGYEQYF. The J gene is TRBJ2-7, the V gene TRBV11-2; D not resolved. The CDR3 contains 13 residues. The germline gives CDR1 SGHAT, CDR2 FQNNGV. The germline V and J ends were trimmed by 5 bases and 3 bases, with 11 bases remaining between them.

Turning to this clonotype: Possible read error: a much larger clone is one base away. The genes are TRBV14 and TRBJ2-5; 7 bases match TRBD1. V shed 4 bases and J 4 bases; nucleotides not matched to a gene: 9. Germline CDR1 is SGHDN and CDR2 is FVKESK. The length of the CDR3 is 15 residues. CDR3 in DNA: TGTGCCAGCAGCCCCAGGGGGTGGTGGAGAGAGACCCAGTACTTC. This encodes CASSPRGWWRETQYF.